This T cell receptor beta chain emerged from a study of human T cells and chemical hapten exposure. Study details: Mostly female patients had alopecia areata, totalis or universalis.

V was clipped by 6 bases and J by 0 bases, with 9 bases between them. Germline V gene sequence: CDR1 LNHDA, CDR2 SQIVND (reference sequence). The CDR3 extends over 14 amino acids. Within the library, unique molecular identifiers were attached to each individual cDNA molecule. TCRdb recomputed calls from the RACE reads with MiXCR, one row per CDR3 protein. The repertoire holds more than 75,000 distinct CDR3 sequences, with 9.3% as singletons. Sample time point: patch test 2, 6 weeks after DPC sensitization. Treatment reported: therapeutic diphenylcyclopropenone sensitization with weekly scalp DPC. The study, taken as a whole, reports: The formation of large CDR3 similarity clusters by expanded TCRs significantly exceeded that of controls. TCRs at a frequency above 1 in 1000 stayed unchanged with DPC sensitization.

This clonotype has ten or more counts. Its cognate antigen is unknown. Specimen: whole blood, collected in connection with sensitization to the hapten diphenylcyclopropenone (DPC). This chain connects TRBV19 to TRBJ1-5; TRBD1 might be the D (6 bases). The origin of this receptor is a woman in her 40s with alopecia areata. Some clones in this sample may be carry-over from other donors' samples. In DNA, the CDR3 is TGTGCCAGTAGAAGGGGGTATAGCAATCAGCCCCAGCATTTT. It yields the protein CASRRGYSNQPQHF.